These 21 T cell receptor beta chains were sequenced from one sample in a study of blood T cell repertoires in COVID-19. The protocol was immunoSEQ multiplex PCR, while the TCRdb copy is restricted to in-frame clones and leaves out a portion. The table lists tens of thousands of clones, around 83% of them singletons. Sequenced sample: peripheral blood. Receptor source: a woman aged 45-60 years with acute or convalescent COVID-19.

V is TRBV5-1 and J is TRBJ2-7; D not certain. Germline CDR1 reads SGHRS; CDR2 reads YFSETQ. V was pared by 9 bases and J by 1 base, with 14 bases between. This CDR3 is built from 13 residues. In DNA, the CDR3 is TGCGCCACCGCCCGAGACATTTCCTACGAGCAGTACTTC. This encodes CATARDISYEQYF.

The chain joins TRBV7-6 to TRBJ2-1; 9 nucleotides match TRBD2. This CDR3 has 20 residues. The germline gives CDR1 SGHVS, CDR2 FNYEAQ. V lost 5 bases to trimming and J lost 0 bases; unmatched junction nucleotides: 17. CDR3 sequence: CASSGIPGASGESSYNEQFF. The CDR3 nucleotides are TGTGCCAGCAGCGGAATCCCTGGGGCTAGCGGGGAAAGCTCCTACAATGAGCAGTTCTTC.

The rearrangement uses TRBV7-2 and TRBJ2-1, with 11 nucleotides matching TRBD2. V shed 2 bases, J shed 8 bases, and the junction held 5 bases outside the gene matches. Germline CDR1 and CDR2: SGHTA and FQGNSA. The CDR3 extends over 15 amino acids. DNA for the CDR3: TGTGCCAGCAGCTTACTACTAGCGGGAGACCATGAGCAGTTCTTC. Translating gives CASSLLLAGDHEQFF.

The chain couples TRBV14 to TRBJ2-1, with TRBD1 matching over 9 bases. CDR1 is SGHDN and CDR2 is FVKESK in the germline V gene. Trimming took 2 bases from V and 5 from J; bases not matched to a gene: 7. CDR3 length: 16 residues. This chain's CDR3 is CASSQTDRGSNNEQFF. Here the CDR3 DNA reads TGTGCCAGCAGCCAAACGGACAGGGGTAGTAACAATGAGCAGTTCTTC.

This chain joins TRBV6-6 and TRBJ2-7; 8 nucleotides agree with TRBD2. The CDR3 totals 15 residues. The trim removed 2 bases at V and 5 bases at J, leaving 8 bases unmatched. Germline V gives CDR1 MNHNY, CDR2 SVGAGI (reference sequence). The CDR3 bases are TGTGCCAGCAGTTACGGGGAACTAGCGGCCGACGAGCAGTACTTC. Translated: CASSYGELAADEQYF.

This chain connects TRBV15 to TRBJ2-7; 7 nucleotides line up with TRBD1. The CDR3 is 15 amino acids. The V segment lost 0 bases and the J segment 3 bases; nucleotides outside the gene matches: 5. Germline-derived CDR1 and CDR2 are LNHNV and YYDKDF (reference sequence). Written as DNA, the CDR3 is TGTGCCACCAGCAGAGATCGGAACAGGGGCTACGAGCAGTACTTC. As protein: CATSRDRNRGYEQYF. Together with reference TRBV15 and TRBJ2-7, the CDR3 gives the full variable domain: DAMVIQNPRYQVTQFGKPVTLSCSQTLNHNVMYWYQQKSSQAPKLLFHYYDKDFNNEADTPDNFQSRRPNTSFCFLDIRSPGLGDTAMYLCATSRDRNRGYEQYFGPGTRLTVT.

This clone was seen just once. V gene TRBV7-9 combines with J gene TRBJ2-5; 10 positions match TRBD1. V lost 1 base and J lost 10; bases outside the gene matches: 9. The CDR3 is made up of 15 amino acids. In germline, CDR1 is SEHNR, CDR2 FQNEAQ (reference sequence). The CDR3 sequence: CASSLGDRGRGDQYF. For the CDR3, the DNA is TGTGCCAGCAGCTTAGGGGACAGGGGCCGTGGGGACCAGTACTTC.

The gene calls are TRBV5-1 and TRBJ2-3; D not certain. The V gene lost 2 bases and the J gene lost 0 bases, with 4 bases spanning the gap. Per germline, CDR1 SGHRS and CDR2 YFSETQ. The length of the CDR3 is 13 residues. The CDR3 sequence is CASSFGSTDTQYF. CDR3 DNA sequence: TGCGCCAGCAGCTTCGGTAGCACAGATACGCAGTATTTT.

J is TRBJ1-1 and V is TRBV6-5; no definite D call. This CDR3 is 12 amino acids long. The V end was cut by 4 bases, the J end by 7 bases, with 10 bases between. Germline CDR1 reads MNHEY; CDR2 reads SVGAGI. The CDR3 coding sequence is TGTGCCAGCAGTTTCGGAGGGATTGAAGCTTTCTTT. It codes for CASSFGGIEAFF.

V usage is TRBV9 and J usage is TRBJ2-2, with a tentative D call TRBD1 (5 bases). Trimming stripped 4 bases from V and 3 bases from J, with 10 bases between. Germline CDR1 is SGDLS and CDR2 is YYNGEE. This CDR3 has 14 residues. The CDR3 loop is CASSIRQHTGELFF. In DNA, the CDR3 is TGTGCCAGCAGCATACGACAGCACACCGGGGAGCTGTTTTTT. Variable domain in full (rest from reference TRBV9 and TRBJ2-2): DSGVTQTPKHLITATGQRVTLRCSPRSGDLSVYWYQQSLDQGLQFLIQYYNGEERAKGNILERFSAQQFPDLHSELNLSSLELGDSALYFCASSIRQHTGELFFGEGSRLTVL.

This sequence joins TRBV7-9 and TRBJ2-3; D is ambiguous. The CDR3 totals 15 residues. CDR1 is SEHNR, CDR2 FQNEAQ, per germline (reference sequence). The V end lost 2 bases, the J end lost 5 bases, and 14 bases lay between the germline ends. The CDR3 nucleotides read TGTGCCAGCAGCTTATCCCCGCAACTCGGAGATACGCAGTATTTT. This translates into CASSLSPQLGDTQYF.

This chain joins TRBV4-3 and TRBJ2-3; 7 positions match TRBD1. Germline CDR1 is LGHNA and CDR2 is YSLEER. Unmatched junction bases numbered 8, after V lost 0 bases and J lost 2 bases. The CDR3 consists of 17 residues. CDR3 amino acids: CASSQDRGLPPTDTQYF. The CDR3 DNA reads TGCGCCAGCAGCCAAGATAGGGGGCTTCCACCCACAGATACGCAGTATTTT.

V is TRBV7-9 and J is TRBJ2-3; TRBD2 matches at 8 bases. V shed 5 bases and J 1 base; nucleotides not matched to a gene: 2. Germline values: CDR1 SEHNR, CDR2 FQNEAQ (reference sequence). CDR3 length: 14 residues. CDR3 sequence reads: CASSLTSGTDTQYF. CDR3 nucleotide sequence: TGTGCCAGCAGCCTGACTAGCGGCACAGATACGCAGTATTTT.

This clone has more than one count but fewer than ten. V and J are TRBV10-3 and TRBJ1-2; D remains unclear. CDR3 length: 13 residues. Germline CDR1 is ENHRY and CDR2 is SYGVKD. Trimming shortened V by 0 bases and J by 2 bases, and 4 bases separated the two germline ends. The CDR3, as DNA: TGTGCCATCAGTGAGTCCACAAACTATGGCTACACCTTC. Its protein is CAISESTNYGYTF.

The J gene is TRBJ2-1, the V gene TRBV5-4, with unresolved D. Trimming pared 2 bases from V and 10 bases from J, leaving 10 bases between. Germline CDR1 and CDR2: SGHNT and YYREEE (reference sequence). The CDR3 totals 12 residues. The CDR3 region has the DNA TGTGCCAGCAGCTTAGGCCCCGGGGAGCAGTTCTTC. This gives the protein CASSLGPGEQFF.

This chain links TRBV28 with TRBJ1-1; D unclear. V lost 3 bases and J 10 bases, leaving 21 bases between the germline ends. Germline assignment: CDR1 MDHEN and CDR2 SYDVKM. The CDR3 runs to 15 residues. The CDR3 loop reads CASSFESSAPLGAFF. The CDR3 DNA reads TGTGCCAGCAGTTTCGAATCTTCAGCGCCTTTAGGAGCTTTCTTT. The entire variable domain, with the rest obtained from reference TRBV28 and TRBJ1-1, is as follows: DVKVTQSSRYLVKRTGEKVFLECVQDMDHENMFWYRQDPGLGLRLIYFSYDVKMKEKGDIPEGYSVSREKKERFSLILESASTNQTSMYLCASSFESSAPLGAFFGQGTRLTVV.

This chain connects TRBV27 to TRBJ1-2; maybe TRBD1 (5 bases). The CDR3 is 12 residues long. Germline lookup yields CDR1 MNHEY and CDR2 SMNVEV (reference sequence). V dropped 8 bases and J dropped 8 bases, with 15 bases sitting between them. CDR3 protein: CASRSGGVGYTF. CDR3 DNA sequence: TGTGCCAGCCGGAGTGGGGGGGTGGGCTACACCTTC.

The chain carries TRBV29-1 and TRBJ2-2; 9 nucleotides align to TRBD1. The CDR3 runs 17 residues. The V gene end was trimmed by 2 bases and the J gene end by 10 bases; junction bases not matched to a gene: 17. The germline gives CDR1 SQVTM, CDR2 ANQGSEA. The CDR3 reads CSVEPTEPGQGGPELFF. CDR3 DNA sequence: TGCAGCGTTGAACCCACAGAGCCGGGACAGGGAGGACCGGAGCTGTTTTTT.

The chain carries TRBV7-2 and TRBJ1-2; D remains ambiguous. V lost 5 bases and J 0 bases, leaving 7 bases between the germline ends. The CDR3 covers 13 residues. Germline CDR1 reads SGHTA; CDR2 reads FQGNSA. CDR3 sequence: CASSLTTNYGYTF. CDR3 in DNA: TGTGCCAGCAGCCTGACTACTAACTATGGCTACACCTTC.

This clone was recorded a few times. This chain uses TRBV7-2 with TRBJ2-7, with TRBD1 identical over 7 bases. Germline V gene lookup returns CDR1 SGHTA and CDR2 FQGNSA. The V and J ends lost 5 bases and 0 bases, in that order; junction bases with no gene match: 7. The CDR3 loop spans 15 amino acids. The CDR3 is CASSVTGESSYEQYF. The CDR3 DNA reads TGTGCCAGCAGCGTTACAGGGGAAAGCTCCTACGAGCAGTACTTC. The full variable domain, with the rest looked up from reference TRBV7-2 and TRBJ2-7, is GAGVSQSPSNKVTEKGKDVELRCDPISGHTALYWYRQSLGQGLEFLIYFQGNSAPDKSGLPSDRFSAERTGGSVSTLTIQRTQQEDSAVYLCASSVTGESSYEQYFGPGTRLTVT.

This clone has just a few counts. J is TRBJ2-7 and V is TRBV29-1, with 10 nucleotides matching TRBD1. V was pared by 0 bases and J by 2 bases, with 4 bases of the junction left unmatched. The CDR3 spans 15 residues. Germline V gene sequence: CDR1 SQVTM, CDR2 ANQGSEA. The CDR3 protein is CSVEDHGTGAYEQYF. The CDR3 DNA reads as TGCAGCGTTGAAGATCATGGGACAGGGGCCTACGAGCAGTACTTC.